Below are 17 T cell receptor beta chains sequenced from a single sample in a study of blood T cell repertoires in COVID-19. TCRdb's copy holds only in-frame clones and misses some; the assay was immunoSEQ multiplex PCR. The sample records about 50,000 clones, approximately 82% being singletons. Sequenced: peripheral blood. The receptors were gathered from a human donor in a cohort sampled during active COVID-19.

The rearrangement joins TRBV4-2 to TRBJ2-3; TRBD2 agrees at 9 bases. CDR3 length equals 17 residues. The junction had 12 bases not matched to a gene; V was cut back by 4 bases and J by 4 bases. Germline CDR1 is LGHNA and CDR2 is YNFKEQ. The CDR3 DNA follows: TGTGCCAGCAGCCCACCCAGCGGGAGGTTTTCTCCAGATACGCAGTATTTT. Encoded protein: CASSPPSGRFSPDTQYF.

The rearrangement uses TRBV30 and TRBJ1-3, with D perhaps matching TRBD1 (6 bases). The CDR3 contains 14 residues. Deletions cut 4 bases from V and 0 bases from J, with 10 bases between. Looked up from germline, CDR1 is GTSNPN and CDR2 is SVGIG (reference sequence). The CDR3 reads CAWMDRNSGNTIYF. The CDR3, as DNA: TGTGCCTGGATGGACAGAAACTCTGGAAACACCATATATTTT.

This clone has a handful of counts. The rearrangement joins TRBV7-3 to TRBJ1-1, with D maybe TRBD1 (5 bases). The CDR3 loop spans 13 amino acids. Germline CDR1 and CDR2: SGHTA and FQGTGA. Trimming stripped 5 bases from V and 0 bases from J, with 7 bases between. Here the CDR3 DNA reads TGTGCCAGCAGCCCGACAGTGAACACTGAAGCTTTCTTT. This sequence encodes CASSPTVNTEAFF.

The chain carries TRBV28 and TRBJ2-2; TRBD2 aligns across 9 bases. CDR1 and CDR2 (germline): MDHEN, SYDVKM. The V segment lost 4 bases and the J segment 4 bases; nucleotides outside the gene matches: 1. CDR3 size: 14 residues. The CDR3 protein is CASSSSGATGELFF. The CDR3 DNA follows: TGTGCCAGCAGTTCTAGCGGGGCCACCGGGGAGCTGTTTTTT.

The chain recombines TRBV5-4 with TRBJ1-1; 11 bases align to TRBD1. The CDR3 consists of 17 residues. Trimming removed 2 bases from V and 6 bases from J; junction bases left unmatched: 12. Germline V gene sequence: CDR1 SGHNT, CDR2 YYREEE (reference sequence). The CDR3 region is CASSFSGTGGARAEAFF. The CDR3, as DNA: TGTGCCAGCAGCTTCTCCGGGACAGGGGGAGCTAGGGCTGAAGCTTTCTTT.

This chain uses TRBV28 with TRBJ1-2; a weak D match, TRBD1 (5 bases). CDR3 length: 13 residues. Trimming pared 5 bases from V and 0 bases from J, leaving 7 bases between. Germline V gene data show CDR1 as MDHEN and CDR2 as SYDVKM. The CDR3 is CASSRQTNYGYTF. The CDR3, as DNA: TGTGCCAGCAGTAGACAGACTAACTATGGCTACACCTTC.

The rearrangement uses TRBV9 and TRBJ2-5, with TRBD1 matching 11 bases. From germline, CDR1 is SGDLS and CDR2 YYNGEE. The CDR3 has 15 residues. V lost 3 bases to trimming and J lost 5 bases; unmatched junction nucleotides: 6. Here the CDR3 DNA reads TGTGCCAGCAGCGCCCGCGGACAGGGGGCGGAGACCCAGTACTTC. This translates into CASSARGQGAETQYF.

This clone was counted a single time. Germline is not matched at one junction end, which may reflect a read error. The chain has TRBV7-7 and TRBJ2-3; 7 positions match TRBD2. This CDR3 comprises 16 residues. Germline loops: CDR1 SSHAT, CDR2 FNYEAQ (reference sequence). CDR3 sequence (DNA): TGTGCTAGCAGCCAGGGAGCGGGGATTAGCACAGATACGCAGTATTTT. Protein sequence: CASSQGAGISTDTQYF.

The chain links TRBV24-1 to TRBJ2-3; the match to TRBD1 covers 7 bases. The ends lost 3 bases at V and 6 bases at J; junction bases unmatched: 11. Germline loops: CDR1 KGHDR, CDR2 SFDVKD. The CDR3 extends over 16 amino acids. Here the CDR3 DNA reads TGTGCCACCAGTGATATTAGGGACAGATTCTCTGATACGCAGTATTTT. This gives the protein CATSDIRDRFSDTQYF.

The chain combines TRBV27 with TRBJ2-2, with D perhaps TRBD1 (6 bases). V was trimmed by 4 bases and J by 0 bases, leaving 12 bases between them. This CDR3 is 16 amino acids long. In germline, CDR1 is MNHEY, CDR2 SMNVEV (reference sequence). The CDR3 protein is CASSSHRAPNTGELFF. The CDR3 bases are TGTGCCAGCAGTTCCCACAGGGCCCCGAACACCGGGGAGCTGTTTTTT.

The V call is TRBV28, the J call TRBJ2-7; 8 bases map to TRBD1. The V gene's germline CDR1 is MDHEN and CDR2 SYDVKM. V trimming: 7 bases; J trimming: 3 bases; junction bases outside the gene matches: 8. CDR3 size: 14 residues. The CDR3 DNA is TGTGCCAGCAATCCGGGACAGGTCTTCTACGAGCAGTACTTC. This translates into CASNPGQVFYEQYF.

The chain links TRBV7-2 to TRBJ2-5; 9 bases align to TRBD1. The CDR3 covers 16 residues. Germline V gene sequence: CDR1 SGHTA, CDR2 FQGNSA. V lost 1 base, J lost 4 bases, and 7 bases stayed unmatched. Here the CDR3 DNA reads TGTGCCAGCAGCTTAGACGGGACAGGGCAGGGAGAGACCCAGTACTTC. Protein: CASSLDGTGQGETQYF.

The V gene is TRBV19, the J gene TRBJ2-1; TRBD2 aligns across 13 bases. The CDR3 contains 17 residues. CDR1 is LNHDA and CDR2 is SQIVND in the germline V gene (reference sequence). V gave up 6 bases and J gave up 6 bases; unmatched junction bases: 11. The CDR3 reads CASSSQTSGRNPNEQFF. The CDR3 DNA is TGTGCCAGTAGCTCCCAGACTAGCGGGAGGAATCCCAATGAGCAGTTCTTC.

This clone came up a few times. V and J are TRBV30 and TRBJ1-3, with a possible D match to TRBD1 (6 bases). V dropped 0 bases and J dropped 4 bases, with 28 bases sitting between them. This CDR3 comprises 20 residues. CDR1 and CDR2 (germline): GTSNPN, SVGIG (reference sequence). The CDR3 DNA is TGTGCCTGGAGTGTACGCAGGCCCACTCAAACCCTCAGGGGCGGAAACACCATATATTTT. Its translation: CAWSVRRPTQTLRGGNTIYF.

The V call is TRBV24-1, the J call TRBJ1-5; D unclear. Germline CDR1 reads KGHDR; CDR2 reads SFDVKD. The length of the CDR3 is 14 residues. V lost 4 bases, J lost 4 bases, and 10 bases lay in between. The DNA for the CDR3 is TGTGCCACCAGTGAGAGGACGGGGAATCAGCCCCAGCATTTT. Translating it yields CATSERTGNQPQHF.

The rearrangement uses TRBV27 and TRBJ1-2; 10 bases are a match to TRBD1. Germline trimming cut 5 bases from V and 3 bases from J; bases unmatched to any gene: 3. CDR1 and CDR2 (germline): MNHEY, SMNVEV (reference sequence). This CDR3 spans 14 amino acids. In DNA, the CDR3 is TGTGCCAGCAGTGGGACAGGGGCGGACTATGGCTACACCTTC. This gives the protein CASSGTGADYGYTF.

The chain couples TRBV30 to TRBJ2-7; 7 bases are a match to TRBD1. Trimming cost V 1 base and J 1 base; bases outside gene matches: 4. Germline V gene sequence: CDR1 GTSNPN, CDR2 SVGIG (reference sequence). There are 14 residues in the CDR3. The CDR3 loop reads CAWSDRGQSYEQYF. The CDR3 bases are TGTGCCTGGAGTGACAGGGGCCAGTCCTACGAGCAGTACTTC.